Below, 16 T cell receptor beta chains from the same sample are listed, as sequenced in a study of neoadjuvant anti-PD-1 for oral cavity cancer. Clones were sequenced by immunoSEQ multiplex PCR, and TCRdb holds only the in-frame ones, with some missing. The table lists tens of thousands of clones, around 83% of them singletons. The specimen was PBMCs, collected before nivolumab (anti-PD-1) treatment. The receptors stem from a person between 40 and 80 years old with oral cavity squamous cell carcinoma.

The CDR3 is CAWTPGASGRTDTQYF. The CDR3 DNA reads TGTGCCTGGACCCCTGGGGCTAGCGGGAGAACAGATACGCAGTATTTT. The chain joins TRBV30 to TRBJ2-3; 10 bases are shared with TRBD2. V lost 4 bases, J lost 3 bases, and 10 bases stayed unmatched. Germline V gives CDR1 GTSNPN, CDR2 SVGIG (reference sequence). The CDR3 is 16 amino acids.

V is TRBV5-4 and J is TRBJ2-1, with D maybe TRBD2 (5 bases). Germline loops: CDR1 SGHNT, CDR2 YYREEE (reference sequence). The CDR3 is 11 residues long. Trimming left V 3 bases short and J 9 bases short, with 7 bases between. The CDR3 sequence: CASSSSGEQFF. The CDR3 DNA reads TGTGCCAGCAGCTCGAGCGGTGAGCAGTTCTTC. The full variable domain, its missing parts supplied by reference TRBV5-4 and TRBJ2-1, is ETGVTQSPTHLIKTRGQQVTLRCSSQSGHNTVSWYQQALGQGPQFIFQYYREEENGRGNFPPRFSGLQFPNYSSELNVNALELDDSALYLCASSSSGEQFFGPGTRLTVL.

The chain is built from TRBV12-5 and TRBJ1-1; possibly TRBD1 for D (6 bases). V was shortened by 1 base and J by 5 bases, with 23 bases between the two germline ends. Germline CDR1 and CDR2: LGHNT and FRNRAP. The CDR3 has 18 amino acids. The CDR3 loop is CASGLAPGHWGMRTEAFF. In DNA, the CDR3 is TGTGCTAGTGGTTTGGCTCCGGGACATTGGGGGATGAGAACTGAAGCTTTCTTT. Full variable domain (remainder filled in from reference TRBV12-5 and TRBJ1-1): DARVTQTPRHKVTEMGQEVTMRCQPILGHNTVFWYRQTMMQGLELLAYFRNRAPLDDSGMPKDRFSAEMPDATLATLKIQPSEPRDSAVYFCASGLAPGHWGMRTEAFFGQGTRLTVV.

In DNA, the CDR3 is TGTGCCAGCGGAGGACAGGGGAGTTCTGGAAACACCATATATTTT. Translation: CASGGQGSSGNTIYF. V usage is TRBV5-8 and J usage is TRBJ1-3, with 9 bases lining up with TRBD1. Germline CDR1 and CDR2: SGHTS and YDEGEE. The trim removed 7 bases at V and 1 base at J, leaving 6 bases unmatched. The CDR3 contains 15 residues.

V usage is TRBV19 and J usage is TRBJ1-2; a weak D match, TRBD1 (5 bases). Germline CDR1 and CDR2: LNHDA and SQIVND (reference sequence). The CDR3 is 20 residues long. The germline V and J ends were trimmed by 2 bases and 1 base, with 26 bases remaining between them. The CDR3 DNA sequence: TGTGCCAGTAGTATACCCCTCGCGCCGGGACCGCTTCTCGTTAACTATGGCTACACCTTC. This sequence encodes CASSIPLAPGPLLVNYGYTF. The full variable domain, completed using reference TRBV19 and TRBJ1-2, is DGGITQSPKYLFRKEGQNVTLSCEQNLNHDAMYWYRQDPGQGLRLIYYSQIVNDFQKGDIAEGYSVSREKKESFPLTVTSAQKNPTAFYLCASSIPLAPGPLLVNYGYTFGSGTRLTVV.

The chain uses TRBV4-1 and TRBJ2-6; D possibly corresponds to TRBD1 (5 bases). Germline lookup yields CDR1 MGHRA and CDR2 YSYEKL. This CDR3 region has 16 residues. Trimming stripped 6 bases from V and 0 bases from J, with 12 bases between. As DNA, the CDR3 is TGCGCCAGCAGAGGCAGGGATATCTCTGGGGCCAACGTCCTGACTTTC. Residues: CASRGRDISGANVLTF.

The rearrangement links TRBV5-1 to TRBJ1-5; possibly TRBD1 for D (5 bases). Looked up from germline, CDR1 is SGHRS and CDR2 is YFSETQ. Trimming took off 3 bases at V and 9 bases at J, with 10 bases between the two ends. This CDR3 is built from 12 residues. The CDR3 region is CASSWDQGPQHF. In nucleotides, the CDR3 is TGCGCCAGCAGCTGGGATCAGGGGCCCCAGCATTTT. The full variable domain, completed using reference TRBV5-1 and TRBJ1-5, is KAGVTQTPRYLIKTRGQQVTLSCSPISGHRSVSWYQQTPGQGLQFLFEYFSETQRNKGNFPGRFSGRQFSNSRSEMNVSTLELGDSALYLCASSWDQGPQHFGDGTRLSIL.

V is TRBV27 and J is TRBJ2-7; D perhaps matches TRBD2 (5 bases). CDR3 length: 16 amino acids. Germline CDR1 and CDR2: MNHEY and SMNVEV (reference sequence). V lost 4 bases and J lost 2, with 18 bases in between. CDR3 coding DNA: TGTGCCAGCAGTTCCTTCCGGAGGTCATTCACCTACGAGCAGTACTTC. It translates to CASSSFRRSFTYEQYF.

CDR3 loop: CSVAHSSETDTQYF. In DNA, the CDR3 is TGCAGCGTTGCCCACTCTAGCGAAACAGATACGCAGTATTTT. The J gene is TRBJ2-3, the V gene TRBV29-1, with D perhaps matching TRBD2 (6 bases). CDR3 length: 14 amino acids. Germline V lookup: CDR1 SQVTM, CDR2 ANQGSEA. V lost 4 bases and J lost 3, with 14 bases in between.

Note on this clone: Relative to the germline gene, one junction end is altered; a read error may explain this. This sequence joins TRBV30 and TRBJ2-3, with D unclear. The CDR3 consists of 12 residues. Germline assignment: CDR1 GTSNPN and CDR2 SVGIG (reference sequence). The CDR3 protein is CVWSETRYTQYF. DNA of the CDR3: TGTGTCTGGAGTGAGACGCGTTATACGCAGTATTTT.

The CDR3 loop is CASSLLAGGLETQYF. DNA for the CDR3: TGTGCCAGCAGCTTACTAGCGGGGGGGTTGGAGACCCAGTACTTC. The chain joins TRBV7-9 to TRBJ2-5, with TRBD2 matching 12 bases. J lost 5 bases, V lost 2 bases, and 3 bases had no gene match. Germline CDR1 SEHNR, CDR2 FQNEAQ (reference sequence). The CDR3 covers 15 residues. The variable domain in full, completed from reference TRBV7-9 and TRBJ2-5, reads DTGVSQNPRHKITKRGQNVTFRCDPISEHNRLYWYRQTLGQGPEFLTYFQNEAQLEKSRLLSDRFSAERPKGSFSTLEIQRTEQGDSAMYLCASSLLAGGLETQYFGPGTRLLVL.

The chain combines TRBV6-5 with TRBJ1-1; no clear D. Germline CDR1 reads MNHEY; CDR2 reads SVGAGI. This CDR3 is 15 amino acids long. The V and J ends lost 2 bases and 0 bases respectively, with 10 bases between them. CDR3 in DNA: TGTGCCAGCAGTTACGGCCCCCCATTGAACACTGAAGCTTTCTTT. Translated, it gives CASSYGPPLNTEAFF.

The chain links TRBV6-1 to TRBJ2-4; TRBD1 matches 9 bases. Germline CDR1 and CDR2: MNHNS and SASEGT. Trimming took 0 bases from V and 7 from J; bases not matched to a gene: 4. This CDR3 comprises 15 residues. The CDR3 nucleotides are TGTGCCAGCAGTGAAGCAGGAGGACAGGGGAACATTCAGTACTTC. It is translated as CASSEAGGQGNIQYF.

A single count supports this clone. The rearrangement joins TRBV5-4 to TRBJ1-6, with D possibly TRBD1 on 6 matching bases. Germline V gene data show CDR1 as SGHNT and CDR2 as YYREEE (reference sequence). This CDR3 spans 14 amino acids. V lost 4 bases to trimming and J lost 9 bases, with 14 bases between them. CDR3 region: CASSLTGPLSPLHF. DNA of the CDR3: TGTGCCAGCAGCCTTACAGGGCCCCTTTCACCCCTCCACTTT.

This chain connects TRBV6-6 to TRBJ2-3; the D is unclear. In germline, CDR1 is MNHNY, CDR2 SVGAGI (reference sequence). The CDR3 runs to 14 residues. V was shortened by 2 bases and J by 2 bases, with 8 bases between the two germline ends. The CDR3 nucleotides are TGTGCCAGCAGTTACCTGCTTAACACAGATACGCAGTATTTT. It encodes CASSYLLNTDTQYF.

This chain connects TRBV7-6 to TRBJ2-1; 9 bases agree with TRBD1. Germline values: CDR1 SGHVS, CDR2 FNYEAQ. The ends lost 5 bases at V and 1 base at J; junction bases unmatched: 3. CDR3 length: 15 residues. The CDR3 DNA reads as TGTGCCAGCAGCATGACAGGGGGTTCCTACAATGAGCAGTTCTTC. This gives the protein CASSMTGGSYNEQFF.